What follows describes a single T cell receptor (beta chain). The antigen is undetermined. This entry belongs to a study of CD8+ T cells in alopecia areata. Overall study: Treated patients took oral tofacitinib at 5 to 10 mg twice daily. The study's findings and limits: Lesional scalp displayed greater clonality than normal scalp, most notably in alopecia totalis/universalis.

It was from alopecia areata patients that lesional scalp punch biopsies and peripheral blood were collected. Sequencing used cDNA as its template, made by extracting RNA and reverse transcribing it. Generated by immunoSEQ multiplex PCR, the TCRdb table keeps only in-frame clones and is missing some. Among approximately 150,000 clones listed, 45% to 60% were seen once. Per germline, CDR1 SEHNR and CDR2 FQNEAQ (reference sequence). The ends were cut back, 3 bases at V and 2 bases at J, with 1 base in the middle. CDR3 length equals 11 residues. The chain recombines TRBV7-9 with TRBJ2-5; the D is unclear. The sequenced sample was CD4+ T cells sorted from blood, obtained at week 0. The clonotype comes from a human donor with alopecia areata. CDR3 residues: CASSFQETQYF. Written as DNA, the CDR3 is TGTGCCAGCAGCTTTCAAGAGACCCAGTACTTC.